This T cell receptor (beta chain) emerged from a study of blood T cell repertoires in COVID-19. Study context: Sites in the United States, Italy and Spain provided acute and convalescent COVID-19 samples.

Participants were aged roughly 18 to 89 years, lived in under 30 US areas, and enrolled virtually. Symptom resolution, clearance, or two negative PCRs marked donors in Cohort 3 as recovered. With V trimmed by 5 bases and J by 0 bases, 1 base remained unmatched. CDR1 and CDR2 from the germline V gene are ENHRY and SYGVKD. The CDR3 has 13 residues. Authors' data handling: Amplification of reference gene primers provided the estimated nucleated cell counts. Measured with immunoSEQ multiplex PCR; TCRdb has only the in-frame clones, and not every one. V and J calls and clone size are given by that table; D and trimming were obtained from the DNA. The sample contains approximately 350,000 clones, more than 80% of which appear only once.

This chain connects TRBV10-3 to TRBJ2-7; 7 nucleotides match TRBD2. The sequenced sample was PBMCs or T cells enriched from blood (not recorded which). The TCR was taken from a man between 18 and 35 years old who had recovered from COVID-19. CDR3 residues: CAISSSGSYEQYF. The CDR3 DNA reads TGTGCCATCAGTTCTAGCGGCTCCTACGAGCAGTACTTC.